This T cell receptor beta chain derives from a study of long-term antiretroviral therapy in people with HIV. Study overall: The earliest samples came about a decade before the 2015 immediate-ART recommendation.

With survey level as its setting, the immunoSEQ assay was v3.0. Method: immunoSEQ multiplex PCR; TCRdb's copy keeps in-frame clones and lacks some. The data hold fewer than 30,000 clones, with roughly 83% observed a single time. This receptor was identified in a man under 40 with HIV. The specimen comprised unsorted PBMCs, sampled 0.7 years before starting antiretroviral therapy.

CDR3 nucleotide sequence: TGTGCCAGCAGTGAAAGGGGGATTGAATTATATGGCTACACCTTC. Translation: CASSERGIELYGYTF. This chain links TRBV6-1 with TRBJ1-2; D possibly corresponds to TRBD1 (6 bases). V was shortened by 2 bases and J by 5 bases, with 15 bases between the two germline ends. CDR3 length equals 15 residues. From germline, CDR1 is MNHNS and CDR2 SASEGT.